One sample yielded the 31 T cell receptor beta chains listed below, sequenced in a study of beta chain features in type 1 diabetes. The isolated RNA, all of it, was reverse transcribed, so expressed TCRB transcripts were what got sequenced. TCRdb keeps only in-frame clones here, not all; method: immunoSEQ multiplex PCR. The data hold 120,000 to 150,000 clones, with under 60% observed a single time. Sequenced material: Tregs from blood. The receptor source for this set is a man aged 18 to 30 in good health.

The chain uses TRBV18 and TRBJ2-1; the match to TRBD2 covers 9 bases. Germline V CDR1 and CDR2: KGHSH, LQKENI. The CDR3 sequence is 15 residues long. V dropped 6 bases and J dropped 5; count of bases not matched to a gene: 8. The CDR3 DNA reads as TGTGCCAGCTCGCCTAGCGGGATTGTAAACAATGAGCAGTTCTTC. Translation gives CASSPSGIVNNEQFF.

This chain connects TRBV5-1 to TRBJ2-1; 14 nucleotides line up with TRBD2. The CDR3 totals 16 residues. J lost 9 bases, V lost 1 base, and 6 bases had no gene match. Germline V gene lookup returns CDR1 SGHRS and CDR2 YFSETQ. The CDR3 here is CASSLITGLAGAEQFF. CDR3 DNA: TGCGCCAGCAGCTTGATTACGGGACTAGCGGGGGCTGAGCAGTTCTTC. Full variable domain (outside the CDR3, taken from reference TRBV5-1 and TRBJ2-1): KAGVTQTPRYLIKTRGQQVTLSCSPISGHRSVSWYQQTPGQGLQFLFEYFSETQRNKGNFPGRFSGRQFSNSRSEMNVSTLELGDSALYLCASSLITGLAGAEQFFGPGTRLTVL.

The chain recombines TRBV6-6 with TRBJ1-1, with a possible D match to TRBD1 (5 bases). CDR3 size: 14 residues. Trimming shortened V by 2 bases and J by 5 bases, and 12 bases separated the two germline ends. Looked up from germline, CDR1 is MNHNY and CDR2 is SVGAGI (reference sequence). Here the CDR3 reads CASSYMWGGTEAFF. CDR3 coding DNA: TGTGCCAGCAGTTACATGTGGGGCGGTACTGAAGCTTTCTTT.

This clone came up a few times. The V gene is TRBV10-3, the J gene TRBJ2-7; D possibly corresponds to TRBD2 (6 bases). The ends were cut back, 10 bases at V and 2 bases at J, with 15 bases in the middle. The germline V gene encodes CDR1 ENHRY and CDR2 SYGVKD. The CDR3 has 13 residues. CDR3 nucleotide sequence: TGTGCCACCCTATCCCGGGAGACCTACGAGCAGTACTTC. The encoded protein is CATLSRETYEQYF.

The chain combines TRBV7-2 with TRBJ1-2, with 8 positions matching TRBD1. With 4 bases clipped from V and 4 bases from J, the junction kept 8 bases outside the gene matches. The CDR3 loop spans 15 amino acids. From germline, CDR1 is SGHTA and CDR2 FQGNSA. CDR3 DNA: TGTGCCAGCAGCTCCTGGAGGACAGGGTCCTATGGCTACACCTTC. Translation gives CASSSWRTGSYGYTF. Variable domain in full (rest from reference TRBV7-2 and TRBJ1-2): GAGVSQSPSNKVTEKGKDVELRCDPISGHTALYWYRQSLGQGLEFLIYFQGNSAPDKSGLPSDRFSAERTGGSVSTLTIQRTQQEDSAVYLCASSSWRTGSYGYTFGSGTRLTVV.

This clone has a handful of counts. This chain connects TRBV9 to TRBJ2-6, with D possibly TRBD2 on 5 matching bases. In germline, CDR1 is SGDLS, CDR2 YYNGEE. CDR3 size: 19 residues. The V and J ends lost 3 bases and 0 bases respectively, with 19 bases between them. CDR3 bases: TGTGCCAGCAGCGAGCGAGCAGCCGGGGTCCACTCTGGGGCCAACGTCCTGACTTTC. As protein: CASSERAAGVHSGANVLTF.

V is TRBV6-4 and J is TRBJ2-1; 9 positions match TRBD1. This CDR3 has 15 residues. V trimming: 6 bases; J trimming: 5 bases; junction bases outside the gene matches: 8. Germline CDR1 is MRHNA and CDR2 is SNTAGT. CDR3 residues: CASRRQGVVDNEQFF. CDR3 nucleotide sequence: TGTGCCAGCAGGAGACAGGGGGTAGTGGACAATGAGCAGTTCTTC.

This clone was counted a few times. The V call is TRBV7-9, the J call TRBJ2-2; 8 bases are shared with TRBD1. V lost 3 bases and J lost 7; bases outside the gene matches: 10. The CDR3 spans 16 residues. The germline gives CDR1 SEHNR, CDR2 FQNEAQ (reference sequence). The DNA for the CDR3 is TGTGCCAGCAGCTTTTCCGGGACAGGAGCGAGCGGGGAGCTGTTTTTT. It is translated as CASSFSGTGASGELFF. The full variable domain, completed using reference TRBV7-9 and TRBJ2-2, is DTGVSQNPRHKITKRGQNVTFRCDPISEHNRLYWYRQTLGQGPEFLTYFQNEAQLEKSRLLSDRFSAERPKGSFSTLEIQRTEQGDSAMYLCASSFSGTGASGELFFGEGSRLTVL.

V usage is TRBV15 and J usage is TRBJ2-1; 8 bases match TRBD1. Germline trimming cut 7 bases from V and 8 bases from J; bases unmatched to any gene: 10. The V gene's germline CDR1 is LNHNV and CDR2 YYDKDF (reference sequence). This CDR3 has 14 amino acids. The CDR3 bases are TGTGCCACCAAGGGGACAGGTTTTGTCGATGAGCAGTTCTTC. Amino acid sequence: CATKGTGFVDEQFF. The full variable domain, in which reference TRBV15 and TRBJ2-1 provide the parts outside the CDR3, is DAMVIQNPRYQVTQFGKPVTLSCSQTLNHNVMYWYQQKSSQAPKLLFHYYDKDFNNEADTPDNFQSRRPNTSFCFLDIRSPGLGDTAMYLCATKGTGFVDEQFFGPGTRLTVL.

This clone has just a few counts. V is TRBV5-1 and J is TRBJ2-3, with D possibly matching TRBD2 (5 bases). Trimming removed 5 bases at V and 3 bases at J, with 13 bases between. In germline, CDR1 is SGHRS, CDR2 YFSETQ. The CDR3 runs to 14 residues. The DNA for the CDR3 is TGCGCCAGCAGTCTAGACCGGACTACAGATACGCAGTATTTT. Its protein product is CASSLDRTTDTQYF.

This clone showed up just a few times. The chain recombines TRBV7-2 with TRBJ2-7; D is possibly TRBD2 (5 bases). The CDR3 length is 15 residues. Trimming stripped 4 bases from V and 4 bases from J, with 17 bases between. CDR1 is SGHTA and CDR2 is FQGNSA in the germline V gene. CDR3 DNA sequence: TGTGCCAGCAGCTCCCAAACCGGGAACCTATACGAGCAGTACTTC. It is translated as CASSSQTGNLYEQYF.

V gene TRBV7-2 combines with J gene TRBJ1-5, with D possibly matching TRBD1 (6 bases). This CDR3 region has 13 residues. The ends were cut back, 5 bases at V and 5 bases at J, with 10 bases in the middle. Germline-derived CDR1 and CDR2 are SGHTA and FQGNSA. The CDR3 DNA follows: TGTGCCAGCAGCATCTACAGGGATCAGCCCCAGCATTTT. Amino acid sequence: CASSIYRDQPQHF.

This clone was seen only a few times. The V and J genes are TRBV11-2 and TRBJ2-4; maybe TRBD2 (5 bases). V was cut by 6 bases and J by 9 bases, with 18 bases left in between. Germline assignment: CDR1 SGHAT and CDR2 FQNNGV. This CDR3 has 14 amino acids. CDR3 DNA: TGTGCCAGCAGACCCACCCTAGACTACGGCATTCAGTACTTC. This codes for CASRPTLDYGIQYF.

The J gene is TRBJ1-4, the V gene TRBV18; no clear D. The CDR3 loop spans 16 amino acids. V lost 3 bases, J lost 0 bases, and 11 bases lay in between. Germline-derived CDR1 and CDR2 are KGHSH and LQKENI. The CDR3 bases are TGTGCCAGCTCACCTGGTAACATTGCAACTAATGAAAAACTGTTTTTT. Protein sequence: CASSPGNIATNEKLFF. Variable domain in full (rest from reference TRBV18 and TRBJ1-4): NAGVMQNPRHLVRRRGQEARLRCSPMKGHSHVYWYRQLPEEGLKFMVYLQKENIIDESGMPKERFSAEFPKEGPSILRIQQVVRGDSAAYFCASSPGNIATNEKLFFGSGTQLSVL.

This clone turned up a few times. This chain connects TRBV5-6 to TRBJ2-5, with D maybe TRBD2 (6 bases). The CDR3 runs to 15 residues. Germline CDR1 reads SGHDT; CDR2 reads YYEEEE. V was cut by 4 bases and J by 1 base, with 14 bases left in between. In nucleotides, the CDR3 is TGTGCCAGCAGCGAAGACGGGACTCTCCAAGAGACCCAGTACTTC. Translating it yields CASSEDGTLQETQYF.

CDR3 in amino acids: CASSLLIGQGTYEQYF. The CDR3 nucleotides are TGTGCCAGCAGCTTACTTATAGGACAGGGGACCTACGAGCAGTACTTC. The chain joins TRBV7-9 to TRBJ2-7; 9 bases fit TRBD1. The CDR3 is 16 amino acids. The germline CDR1 and CDR2 sequences are SEHNR and FQNEAQ (reference sequence). Unmatched junction bases numbered 7, after V lost 2 bases and J lost 2 bases.

V and J are TRBV4-3 and TRBJ2-4; 11 bases map to TRBD1. Trimming took 6 bases from V and 7 from J; bases not matched to a gene: 5. This CDR3 spans 14 amino acids. Looked up from germline, CDR1 is LGHNA and CDR2 is YSLEER. CDR3 bases: TGCGCCAGCAGTTTCCGGGACAGGGGGAACATTCAGTACTTC. Amino acids: CASSFRDRGNIQYF.

The chain combines TRBV7-3 with TRBJ2-7; 7 positions match TRBD1. Germline CDR1 reads SGHTA; CDR2 reads FQGTGA. The V gene end was trimmed by 5 bases and the J gene end by 1 base; junction bases not matched to a gene: 2. The CDR3 loop spans 13 amino acids. CDR3 residues: CASSVGQSYEQYF. CDR3 DNA sequence: TGTGCCAGCAGCGTGGGACAGTCCTACGAGCAGTACTTC.

Turning to this clone: An end of the junction differs from the germline gene, which may be a read error. This chain joins TRBV19 and TRBJ2-7; D unclear. The germline V gene has CDR1 LNHDA and CDR2 SQIVND (reference sequence). This CDR3 has 13 amino acids. The CDR3 is CASSSEVNYERYF. CDR3 sequence (DNA): TGTGCCAGTAGTTCGGAAGTTAACTACGAGCGGTACTTC.

This clone came up once. The J gene is TRBJ2-1, the V gene TRBV19; maybe TRBD1 (5 bases). Germline CDR1 is LNHDA and CDR2 is SQIVND (reference sequence). The CDR3 consists of 15 residues. Between the trimmed V and J ends, which lost 5 bases and 0 bases, there was a span of 11 bases. DNA of the CDR3: TGTGCCAGTAGTTTAACAGGCGCCTCCTACAATGAGCAGTTCTTC. This codes for CASSLTGASYNEQFF.

The chain uses TRBV6-1 and TRBJ2-1; D gene ambiguous. Germline CDR1 MNHNS, CDR2 SASEGT. The CDR3 spans 12 residues. V shed 6 bases and J shed 7 bases, with 10 bases lying between them. CDR3 sequence (DNA): TGTGCCAGCAGGCCAAGTAGAAATGAGCAGTTCTTC. Residues: CASRPSRNEQFF.

The sample holds a few counts of this clone. V and J are TRBV10-3 and TRBJ2-1; 8 nucleotides line up with TRBD2. CDR1 is ENHRY, CDR2 SYGVKD, per germline. V was pared by 3 bases and J by 5 bases, with 12 bases of the junction left unmatched. This CDR3 is 17 amino acids long. In nucleotides, the CDR3 is TGTGCCATCAGTGACCCGGTAAGAGCGGGAGCCAACAATGAGCAGTTCTTC. It is translated as CAISDPVRAGANNEQFF.

As for this clone: The same CDR3 arises from other DNA sequences in this sample as well. The chain couples TRBV28 to TRBJ1-2; D unresolved. This CDR3 spans 11 amino acids. Trimming took 6 bases from V and 5 from J, leaving 7 bases between them. Germline CDR1 and CDR2: MDHEN and SYDVKM. CDR3 protein: CASSRGYGYTF. For the CDR3, the DNA is TGTGCCAGCAGCCGAGGTTATGGCTACACCTTC.

This clone turned up a few times. The chain is built from TRBV7-2 and TRBJ2-5, with 8 bases that match TRBD1. Germline CDR1 and CDR2: SGHTA and FQGNSA. The CDR3 consists of 13 residues. V lost 4 bases, J lost 2 bases, and 0 bases stayed unmatched. The CDR3 loop reads CASSWTGQETQYF. In DNA form, the CDR3 reads TGTGCCAGCAGCTGGACAGGGCAAGAGACCCAGTACTTC.

The rearrangement joins TRBV7-8 to TRBJ2-3; D uncertain. The CDR3 is 14 residues long. Germline CDR1 reads SGHVS; CDR2 reads FQNEAQ. The V end lost 4 bases, the J end lost 8 bases, and 16 bases lay between the germline ends. The DNA for the CDR3 is TGTGCCAGCAGCTACTCTAGAACCGCATTTACGCAGTATTTT. This gives the protein CASSYSRTAFTQYF.

The chain employs TRBV30 and TRBJ2-7; 10 bases line up with TRBD1. V lost 2 bases to trimming and J lost 4 bases; unmatched junction nucleotides: 2. The CDR3 spans 13 residues. CDR1 and CDR2 from the germline V gene are GTSNPN and SVGIG (reference sequence). The CDR3 bases are TGTGCCTGGAGTCGGGACAGGGGATACGAGCAGTACTTC. It specifies CAWSRDRGYEQYF.

This chain joins TRBV6-6 and TRBJ2-7; D is perhaps TRBD1 (8 bases). Germline V CDR1 and CDR2: MNHNY, SVGAGI (reference sequence). CDR3 length: 15 amino acids. Trimming removed 6 bases at V and 6 bases at J, with 21 bases between. Written as DNA, the CDR3 is TGTGCCAGCAGGCGACGGACAGGGAGGGTCGGCGAGCAGTACTTC. It encodes CASRRRTGRVGEQYF.

This clone appeared a few times. The rearrangement joins TRBV7-2 to TRBJ2-7; tentative D call: TRBD1 (5 bases). V dropped 11 bases and J dropped 6 bases, with 20 bases sitting between them. The CDR3 covers 13 residues. The germline V gene has CDR1 SGHTA and CDR2 FQGNSA. The CDR3: CAGSPQGISEQYF. The DNA for the CDR3 is TGTGCCGGCTCCCCCCAGGGTATTTCCGAGCAGTACTTC.

DNA of the CDR3: TGTGCCAGCGCCGGTGTAGGACAGGGCCTTTCACCCCTCCACTTT. Protein product: CASAGVGQGLSPLHF. The chain employs TRBV28 and TRBJ1-6, with 8 bases aligning to TRBD1. Germline V gene lookup returns CDR1 MDHEN and CDR2 SYDVKM. J lost 9 bases, V lost 8 bases, and 12 bases had no gene match. The CDR3 is 15 amino acids.

The chain has TRBV7-2 and TRBJ1-5, with a tentative D call TRBD1 (5 bases). V gave up 3 bases and J gave up 1 base, with 10 bases separating them. The germline CDR1 and CDR2 sequences are SGHTA and FQGNSA. The CDR3 has 15 amino acids. CDR3 residues: CASSFAGTSNQPQHF. CDR3 DNA: TGTGCCAGCAGCTTCGCGGGGACGAGCAATCAGCCCCAGCATTTT.

The chain carries TRBV5-1 and TRBJ1-3; tentative D call: TRBD1 (5 bases). The ends were cut back, 2 bases at V and 4 bases at J, with 10 bases in the middle. Germline V CDR1 and CDR2: SGHRS, YFSETQ. The CDR3 contains 14 residues. Here the CDR3 DNA reads TGCGCCAGCAGCTTTACGACAGCCGGAAACACCATATATTTT. Translated: CASSFTTAGNTIYF.